One sample yielded the 12 T cell receptor beta chains listed below, sequenced in a study of blood T cells in healthy people across ages. A second about 7 to 12 cycle PCR used barcoded and J-beta primers. MiXCR was run by TCRdb on the 5' RACE reads, yielding one entry per CDR3 protein. This sample carries 700,000 or so distinct CDR3 sequences, 20% to 25% of them seen once, and the ten largest clones take around a fifth. The sample comprised blood. All receptors derive from a man aged 70 or older in good health.

This chain joins TRBV5-1 and TRBJ1-2, with D possibly being TRBD1 (6 bases). Trimming stripped 0 bases from V and 3 bases from J, with 18 bases between. Germline CDR1 and CDR2: SGHRS and YFSETQ. The CDR3 contains 17 residues. CDR3 nucleotides: TGCGCCAGCAGCTTGGTAAGGGCAGGGGACAAGGACTATGGCTACACCTTC. This gives the protein CASSLVRAGDKDYGYTF.

The CDR3 nucleotides are TGTGCCAGCACGGGGGGAGGACAGGGTGTGGTTCAGCCCCAGCATTTT. Its translation: CASTGGGQGVVQPQHF. V usage is TRBV28 and J usage is TRBJ1-5, with 8 bases identical to TRBD1. The CDR3 sequence is 16 residues long. Per the germline V gene, CDR1 is MDHEN and CDR2 is SYDVKM. With 7 bases clipped from V and 6 bases from J, the junction kept 14 bases outside the gene matches. Complete variable domain (other parts from reference TRBV28 and TRBJ1-5): DVKVTQSSRYLVKRTGEKVFLECVQDMDHENMFWYRQDPGLGLRLIYFSYDVKMKEKGDIPEGYSVSREKKERFSLILESASTNQTSMYLCASTGGGQGVVQPQHFGDGTRLSIL.

This chain joins TRBV28 and TRBJ2-1, with D perhaps TRBD1 (5 bases). With 0 bases removed from V and 4 bases from J, the gap between germline ends came to 10 bases. The CDR3 extends over 15 amino acids. The germline V gene encodes CDR1 MDHEN and CDR2 SYDVKM. CDR3 nucleotides: TGTGCCAGCAGTTTATGGCAGGGTGCATACAATGAGCAGTTCTTC. Its protein product is CASSLWQGAYNEQFF.

This clonotype has a count of ten or more. The rearrangement joins TRBV5-1 to TRBJ2-6; D is uncertain. The germline gives CDR1 SGHRS, CDR2 YFSETQ. The CDR3 runs 15 residues. V was cut by 2 bases and J by 4 bases, with 10 bases left in between. CDR3 loop: CASSLTVAGANVLTF. For the CDR3, the DNA is TGCGCCAGCAGCTTAACTGTGGCCGGGGCCAACGTCCTGACTTTC.

The chain employs TRBV12-3 or TRBV12-4 and TRBJ1-4; no reliable D call. Trimming left V 2 bases short and J 0 bases short, with 10 bases between. There are 16 residues in the CDR3. CDR3 residues: CASSLIGRATNEKLFF. CDR3 DNA: TGTGCCAGCAGTTTAATTGGTCGTGCAACTAATGAAAAACTGTTTTTT.

The V gene is TRBV9, the J gene TRBJ1-4, with D hard to call. The CDR3 runs to 15 residues. V shed 0 bases and J shed 4 bases, with 10 bases lying between them. CDR1 is SGDLS and CDR2 is YYNGEE in the germline V gene. The CDR3 sequence is CASSVGGDFNEKLFF. CDR3 bases: TGTGCCAGCAGCGTAGGCGGAGATTTTAATGAAAAACTGTTTTTT.

The chain uses TRBV7-2 and TRBJ1-1; TRBD1 is a possible D gene (5 bases). V dropped 5 bases and J dropped 11 bases, with 18 bases sitting between them. Germline V gives CDR1 SGHTA, CDR2 FQGNSA. The CDR3 covers 13 residues. The CDR3 DNA reads TGTGCCAGCAGCCTCGGACAATCGCGGCGGGCTTTCTTT. Its protein is CASSLGQSRRAFF.

The chain links TRBV7-2 to TRBJ2-5; TRBD1 matches at 7 bases. The CDR3 spans 14 residues. From germline, CDR1 is SGHTA and CDR2 FQGNSA. The trim removed 8 bases at V and 5 bases at J, leaving 11 bases unmatched. The CDR3 DNA sequence: TGTGCCAGCCGCCTACTGACAGGGTTGGAGACCCAGTACTTC. It translates to CASRLLTGLETQYF.

In nucleotides, the CDR3 is TGTGCCAGCAGCTTAGCCAGGTGGATGGAGCAGTACTTC. Its translation is CASSLARWMEQYF. The chain joins TRBV7-8 to TRBJ2-7, with no clear D. CDR3 length: 13 residues. Trimming pared 0 bases from V and 7 bases from J, leaving 10 bases between. Germline CDR1 SGHVS, CDR2 FQNEAQ.

The CDR3 loop reads CATSRDYNGEQFF. The CDR3 region has the DNA TGTGCCACCAGCAGAGATTACAACGGTGAGCAGTTCTTC. V gene TRBV15 combines with J gene TRBJ2-1; D is undetermined. Trimming took 0 bases from V and 9 from J, leaving 9 bases between them. The germline CDR1 and CDR2 sequences are LNHNV and YYDKDF (reference sequence). The CDR3 consists of 13 residues.

This clonotype was seen a handful of times. The chain uses TRBV10-2 and TRBJ2-3, with unresolved D. Looked up from germline, CDR1 is WSHSY and CDR2 is SAAADI. CDR3 size: 17 residues. V gave up 6 bases and J gave up 2 bases, with 21 bases separating them. CDR3 sequence reads: CASRAPLEKRHTDTQYF. Written as DNA, the CDR3 is TGCGCCAGCAGGGCCCCTTTGGAGAAGCGACACACAGATACGCAGTATTTT.

The chain links TRBV6-6 to TRBJ2-4; maybe TRBD1 (5 bases). Trimming left V 2 bases short and J 10 bases short, with 15 bases between. Germline V gives CDR1 MNHNY, CDR2 SVGAGI (reference sequence). The CDR3 contains 14 residues. The CDR3 DNA sequence: TGTGCCAGCAGTTACCTCAATCAGGGTGGGATTCAGTACTTC. This codes for CASSYLNQGGIQYF.